These 12 T cell receptor beta chains share one sample of origin, sequenced in a study of cytomegalovirus exposure and HLA in healthy donors. It was with 60 Vbeta and 13 Jbeta primers that the PCR ran. Some clones are missing from TCRdb's copy, which holds only in-frame ones; the method was immunoSEQ multiplex PCR. The sample records 150,000 to 200,000 clones, around 80% being singletons. Material for sequencing was PBMCs. These receptors originate from a woman between 25 and 40 years old in good health and CMV-seropositive.

The rearrangement joins TRBV9 to TRBJ2-2; TRBD2 agrees at 9 bases. From germline, CDR1 is SGDLS and CDR2 YYNGEE. CDR3 length equals 14 residues. The trim removed 3 bases at V and 6 bases at J, leaving 3 bases unmatched. CDR3 DNA: TGTGCCAGCAGCGGGACTAGCGATTCCGGGGAGCTGTTTTTT. As protein: CASSGTSDSGELFF.

This chain connects TRBV28 to TRBJ1-1; TRBD1 matches at 7 bases. With V trimmed by 0 bases and J by 4 bases, 11 bases remained unmatched. Germline V gene sequence: CDR1 MDHEN, CDR2 SYDVKM. This CDR3 has 17 amino acids. CDR3 DNA sequence: TGTGCCAGCAGTTTATGGGACAGGAGGGAGGTTCGCACTGAAGCTTTCTTT. Protein: CASSLWDRREVRTEAFF.

The chain links TRBV4-1 to TRBJ2-2; the match to TRBD2 covers 8 bases. Germline values: CDR1 MGHRA, CDR2 YSYEKL. This CDR3 is built from 16 residues. V lost 3 bases to trimming and J lost 3 bases; unmatched junction nucleotides: 6. CDR3 residues: CASSHSAGGYTGELFF. CDR3 coding DNA: TGCGCCAGCAGCCATAGCGCGGGAGGTTACACCGGGGAGCTGTTTTTT.

The chain is built from TRBV27 and TRBJ1-1; 8 bases agree with TRBD1. This CDR3 is built from 18 residues. Germline CDR1 and CDR2: MNHEY and SMNVEV (reference sequence). Trimming removed 0 bases from V and 3 bases from J; junction bases left unmatched: 12. The CDR3 DNA is TGTGCCAGCAGTTTATCGCCAGGGGGCATGGGGTGGTACACTGAAGCTTTCTTT. It translates to CASSLSPGGMGWYTEAFF.

The V and J genes are TRBV7-9 and TRBJ1-1; D is uncertain. CDR3 length: 13 residues. V lost 3 bases and J lost 3, with 8 bases in between. CDR1 and CDR2 from the germline V gene are SEHNR and FQNEAQ (reference sequence). This CDR3 is CASSFDGYTEAFF. The CDR3, as DNA: TGTGCCAGCAGCTTTGACGGGTACACTGAAGCTTTCTTT.

This rearrangement joins TRBV28 to TRBJ2-3; TRBD1 matches 8 bases. From germline, CDR1 is MDHEN and CDR2 SYDVKM. V trimming: 2 bases; J trimming: 10 bases; junction bases outside the gene matches: 23. The CDR3 contains 19 residues. CDR3 protein: CASSLRTGFAGDRAAPQYF. CDR3 nucleotide sequence: TGTGCCAGCAGTTTAAGGACAGGGTTTGCCGGGGACCGCGCGGCCCCGCAGTATTTT.

The V call is TRBV28, the J call TRBJ2-7; TRBD2 might be the D (5 bases). Between the trimmed V and J ends, which lost 8 bases and 5 bases, there was a span of 22 bases. Looked up from germline, CDR1 is MDHEN and CDR2 is SYDVKM. CDR3 length: 15 amino acids. CDR3 DNA: TGTGCCAGCCTTACCCAGGCTAGCATCGGCAACGAGCAGTACTTC. Translation gives CASLTQASIGNEQYF.

The V gene is TRBV7-2, the J gene TRBJ2-6; D is possibly TRBD2 (6 bases). The V end was cut by 11 bases, the J end by 4 bases, with 12 bases between. This CDR3 has 13 residues. Germline-derived CDR1 and CDR2 are SGHTA and FQGNSA. DNA of the CDR3: TGTGCCGGGAGGAGGGGAGGGGCCAACGTCCTGACTTTC. This codes for CAGRRGGANVLTF.

V gene TRBV28 combines with J gene TRBJ2-5, with 11 bases lining up with TRBD2. With 6 bases clipped from V and 4 bases from J, the junction kept 10 bases outside the gene matches. Germline V lookup: CDR1 MDHEN, CDR2 SYDVKM. The CDR3 contains 16 residues. The CDR3 reads CASSLPGTSGLETQYF. CDR3 DNA sequence: TGTGCCAGCAGCCTACCCGGGACTAGCGGTTTAGAGACCCAGTACTTC.

The chain uses TRBV30 and TRBJ2-7; D might be TRBD2 (6 bases). Germline V gives CDR1 GTSNPN, CDR2 SVGIG (reference sequence). There are 14 residues in the CDR3. Trimming took 0 bases from V and 2 from J, leaving 11 bases between them. CDR3 in amino acids: CAWSVSGRTYEQYF. CDR3 sequence (DNA): TGTGCCTGGAGTGTAAGCGGGCGTACCTACGAGCAGTACTTC.

The gene calls are TRBV13 and TRBJ2-7; D unresolved. This CDR3 has 12 residues. V was trimmed by 5 bases and J by 4 bases, leaving 9 bases between them. Germline CDR1 PRHDT, CDR2 FYEKMQ (reference sequence). The CDR3: CASSTTMYEQYF. The CDR3 bases are TGTGCCAGCAGCACGACAATGTACGAGCAGTACTTC.

The rearrangement uses TRBV19 and TRBJ1-2, with D unclear. V was pared by 5 bases and J by 5 bases, with 15 bases between. CDR1 is LNHDA and CDR2 is SQIVND in the germline V gene (reference sequence). CDR3 length: 14 amino acids. DNA for the CDR3: TGTGCCAGTAGTGCGGCAGAAAGGTTATATGGCTACACCTTC. Encoded protein: CASSAAERLYGYTF.